The 10 T cell receptor beta chains below were found in one sample sequenced in a study of blood T cell repertoires in COVID-19. The table came from immunoSEQ multiplex PCR; TCRdb's copy has only in-frame clones and leaves some out. The sample contains about 97,000 clones, around 84% of which appear only once. Sample: peripheral blood. The receptors stem from a man aged 50 or older with active or convalescent COVID-19.

The rearrangement joins TRBV6-2 or TRBV6-3 to TRBJ2-1; 10 positions agree with TRBD2. V shed 5 bases, J shed 4 bases, and the junction held 2 bases outside the gene matches. Germline CDR1 MNHEY, CDR2 SVGEGT. The CDR3 contains 14 residues. CDR3 loop: CASSERGGYNEQFF. In DNA form, the CDR3 reads TGTGCCAGCAGTGAGCGGGGGGGTTACAATGAGCAGTTCTTC.

J is TRBJ1-1 and V is TRBV5-4, with no clear D. This CDR3 spans 15 amino acids. V lost 4 bases to trimming and J lost 2 bases, with 15 bases between them. The V gene's germline CDR1 is SGHNT and CDR2 YYREEE (reference sequence). This CDR3 is CASSPESGKNTEAFF. CDR3 DNA: TGTGCCAGCAGCCCGGAGTCGGGGAAAAACACTGAAGCTTTCTTT.

The chain uses TRBV3-1 (or the pseudogene TRBV3-2) and TRBJ1-2; TRBD1 is a possible D gene (6 bases). CDR1 and CDR2 from the germline V gene are LGHDT and YNNKEL (reference sequence). Between the trimmed V and J ends, which lost 2 bases and 7 bases, there was a span of 20 bases. This CDR3 is built from 16 residues. CDR3 in amino acids: CASSQSAAQGRFGYTF. As DNA, the CDR3 is TGTGCCAGCAGCCAATCTGCGGCCCAGGGGCGCTTTGGCTACACCTTC.

This chain links TRBV5-4 with TRBJ2-5; D might be TRBD1 (6 bases). This CDR3 has 16 amino acids. The V end lost 3 bases, the J end lost 1 base, and 16 bases lay between the germline ends. Germline V lookup: CDR1 SGHNT, CDR2 YYREEE (reference sequence). CDR3 in amino acids: CASSSPRDTFQETQYF. The CDR3 nucleotides read TGTGCCAGCAGCTCCCCACGGGACACCTTCCAAGAGACCCAGTACTTC.

The J gene is TRBJ1-1, the V gene TRBV6-5; 11 positions match TRBD1. The CDR3 is 14 residues long. The trim removed 6 bases at V and 5 bases at J, leaving 5 bases unmatched. CDR1 is MNHEY and CDR2 is SVGAGI in the germline V gene. The CDR3 region has the DNA TGTGCCAGCAGCCACGGGGACAGGGGGACTGAAGCTTTCTTT. The encoded protein is CASSHGDRGTEAFF.

The chain couples TRBV7-9 to TRBJ1-6; 9 nucleotides agree with TRBD1. In germline, CDR1 is SEHNR, CDR2 FQNEAQ (reference sequence). With 5 bases clipped from V and 7 bases from J, the junction kept 6 bases outside the gene matches. The CDR3 runs 15 residues. The CDR3: CASSPGTGSNSPLHF. For the CDR3, the DNA is TGTGCCAGCAGCCCAGGGACAGGGTCCAATTCACCCCTCCACTTT.

The chain is built from TRBV7-8 and TRBJ2-7, with 7 bases matching TRBD1. Germline V gene sequence: CDR1 SGHVS, CDR2 FQNEAQ. The length of the CDR3 is 13 residues. V shed 5 bases, J shed 1 base, and the junction held 2 bases outside the gene matches. The CDR3 is CASSRDSSYEQYV. CDR3 nucleotide sequence: TGTGCCAGCAGCCGGGACAGTTCCTACGAGCAGTACGTC.

The gene calls are TRBV19 and TRBJ2-1, with 9 bases lining up with TRBD1. CDR3 length: 16 amino acids. Per germline, CDR1 LNHDA and CDR2 SQIVND (reference sequence). Trimming cost V 3 bases and J 8 bases; bases outside gene matches: 11. As DNA, the CDR3 is TGTGCCAGTAGTATTGAAAACAGGGGGCGCAAGGATGAGCAGTTCTTC. Its protein product is CASSIENRGRKDEQFF. The full variable domain, with the rest looked up from reference TRBV19 and TRBJ2-1, is DGGITQSPKYLFRKEGQNVTLSCEQNLNHDAMYWYRQDPGQGLRLIYYSQIVNDFQKGDIAEGYSVSREKKESFPLTVTSAQKNPTAFYLCASSIENRGRKDEQFFGPGTRLTVL.

This clone showed up just once. The chain joins TRBV5-5 to TRBJ1-1; 8 positions match TRBD1. The CDR3 has 13 amino acids. Germline CDR1 reads SGHKS; CDR2 reads YYEKEE (reference sequence). The ends lost 4 bases at V and 7 bases at J; junction bases unmatched: 6. CDR3 sequence (DNA): TGTGCCAGCAGCACCGACAGGGGTAATGAAGCTTTCTTT. Protein product: CASSTDRGNEAFF.

The chain is built from TRBV7-9 and TRBJ1-2; the D gene is possibly TRBD1 (5 bases). V lost 5 bases and J 5 bases, leaving 27 bases between the germline ends. The CDR3 is made up of 18 amino acids. The germline V gene has CDR1 SEHNR and CDR2 FQNEAQ (reference sequence). CDR3 loop: CASSPGTDYPNRFYGYTF. Written as DNA, the CDR3 is TGTGCCAGCAGCCCCGGGACGGACTACCCCAATCGCTTTTATGGCTACACCTTC. Drawing the rest from reference TRBV7-9 and TRBJ1-2, the complete variable domain is DTGVSQNPRHKITKRGQNVTFRCDPISEHNRLYWYRQTLGQGPEFLTYFQNEAQLEKSRLLSDRFSAERPKGSFSTLEIQRTEQGDSAMYLCASSPGTDYPNRFYGYTFGSGTRLTVV.